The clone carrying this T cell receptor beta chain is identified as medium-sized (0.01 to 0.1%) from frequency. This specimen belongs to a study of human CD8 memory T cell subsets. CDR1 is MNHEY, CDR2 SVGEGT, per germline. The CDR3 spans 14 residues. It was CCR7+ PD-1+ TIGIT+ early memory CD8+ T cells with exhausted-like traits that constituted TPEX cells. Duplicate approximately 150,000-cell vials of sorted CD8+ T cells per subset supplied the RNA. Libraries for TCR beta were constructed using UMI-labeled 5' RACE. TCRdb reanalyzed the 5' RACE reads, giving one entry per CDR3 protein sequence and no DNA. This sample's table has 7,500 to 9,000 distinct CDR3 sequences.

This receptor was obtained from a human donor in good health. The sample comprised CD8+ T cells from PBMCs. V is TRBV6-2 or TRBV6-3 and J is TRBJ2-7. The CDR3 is CASSRTVYSYEQYF.